The rows below give T cell receptor beta chains drawn from one sample of a study of follicular helper T cells after annual influenza vaccination. Using immunoSEQ multiplex PCR, the repertoire was profiled, and TCRdb retains in-frame clones only, with some absent. The sample shows roughly 9,200 clones, 80% to 85% of them seen only once. The sequenced sample was CXCR5- memory CD4+ T cells sorted from blood, obtained 7 days after influenza vaccination. The origin of the receptors is an adult who received the influenza vaccine. Each CDR3 is given with its conserved first and last residue. D genes are given only for firm matches. The size field is filled for only some rows; it gives once, few, many or a size class.

TRBJ1-3	.	TRBV9	.	CASSVGTGTGNTIYF	TGTGCCAGCAGCGTAGGAACAGGGACTGGAAACACCATATATTTT
TRBJ1-2	.	TRBV11-2	.	CASSLVKGGQTNYGYTF	TGTGCCAGCAGCTTAGTGAAGGGCGGACAGACCAACTATGGCTACACCTTC
TRBJ2-1	.	TRBV11-2	.	CASSLAAGNEQFF	TGTGCCAGCAGCTTAGCGGCGGGAAATGAGCAGTTCTTC
TRBJ1-1	.	TRBV6-5	.	CASRGGGMNTEAFF	TGTGCCAGCAGAGGGGGAGGGATGAACACTGAAGCTTTCTTT
TRBJ1-5	few	TRBV28	.	CASSLLGGNQPQHF	TGTGCCAGCAGTTTATTAGGGGGCAATCAGCCCCAGCATTTT
TRBJ1-2	.	TRBV19	.	CASSIGTDYGYTF	TGTGCCAGTAGTATAGGGACAGATTATGGCTACACCTTC
TRBJ2-5	.	TRBV5-1	.	CASSSTDTTQETQYF	TGCGCCAGCAGCAGCACAGATACGACACAAGAGACCCAGTACTTC
TRBJ2-3	.	TRBV5-1	.	CASSGETGTDTQYF	TGCGCCAGTTCTGGGGAGACGGGCACAGATACGCAGTATTTT
TRBJ1-4	.	TRBV30	.	CAWSWRGAGEKLFF	TGTGCCTGGAGTTGGAGGGGCGCGGGAGAAAAACTGTTTTTT
TRBJ2-6	.	TRBV7-2	TRBD1	CASSLEGAGAGANVLTF	TGTGCCAGCAGCTTAGAGGGGGCCGGAGCTGGGGCCAACGTCCTGACTTTC
TRBJ2-6	.	TRBV28	.	CASRGSGANVLTF	TGTGCCAGCAGGGGTTCTGGGGCCAACGTCCTGACTTTC
TRBJ2-3	once	TRBV10-3	.	CATKASPDTQYF	TGTGCCACCAAGGCTAGCCCAGATACGCAGTATTTT
TRBJ2-4	.	TRBV11-1	.	CASSLRAVAKNIQYF	TGTGCCAGCAGCTTACGGGCCGTGGCCAAAAACATTCAGTACTTC
TRBJ2-5	.	TRBV12-5	.	CASGLGGVQYF	TGTGCTAGTGGTTTGGGGGGGGTCCAGTACTTC
TRBJ1-1	.	TRBV12-2	.	CASRFRRGRWGDTEAFF	TGTGCAAGTCGCTTCCGCAGGGGGCGATGGGGTGACACTGAAGCTTTCTTT
TRBJ2-3	.	TRBV27	.	CASSFGGYTTTDTQYF	TGTGCCAGCAGTTTCGGAGGATACACCACCACAGATACGCAGTATTTT
TRBJ1-3	.	TRBV7-2	TRBD1	CASKWQGAGNTIYF	TGTGCCAGCAAGTGGCAGGGGGCTGGAAACACCATATATTTT
TRBJ2-1	.	TRBV7-2	.	CASSLLGPANEQFF	TGTGCCAGCAGCTTACTAGGGCCGGCCAATGAGCAGTTCTTC
TRBJ1-4	.	TRBV19	.	CASSIGSGRVNEKLFF	TGTGCCAGTAGTATCGGGTCCGGCAGAGTTAATGAAAAACTGTTTTTT
TRBJ1-6	few	TRBV27	.	CASRVRGIGNSPLHF	TGTGCCAGCAGAGTGAGGGGCATTGGAAATTCACCCCTCCACTTT
TRBJ2-7	.	TRBV28	.	CASSSPGTSSYEQYF	TGTGCCAGCAGTTCCCCGGGTACGAGCTCCTACGAGCAGTACTTC
TRBJ2-5	.	TRBV6-1	.	CASVVGYQETQYF	TGTGCCAGCGTTGTAGGGTACCAAGAGACCCAGTACTTC
TRBJ2-7	.	TRBV7-9	.	CASSLTVNEQYF	TGTGCCAGCAGCTTAACGGTAAACGAGCAGTACTTC
TRBJ2-3	.	TRBV6-5	.	CASSFEGADTQYF	TGTGCCAGCAGTTTTGAGGGAGCGGATACGCAGTATTTT
TRBJ1-2	few	TRBV2	.	CASTTSLGVGYTF	TGTGCCAGCACGACCTCTCTCGGGGTAGGCTACACCTTC
TRBJ1-1	.	TRBV7-9	TRBD1	CASSLGQGAFPNTEAFF	TGTGCCAGCAGCTTAGGACAGGGTGCTTTCCCGAACACTGAAGCTTTCTTT
TRBJ2-7	once	TRBV28	TRBD1	CASSLKGALPYEQYF	TGTGCCAGCAGTTTAAAGGGGGCCCTCCCCTACGAGCAGTACTTC
TRBJ2-7	once	TRBV27	TRBD1	CASSPGQGMREQYF	TGTGCCAGCAGCCCGGGACAGGGGATGAGGGAGCAGTACTTC
TRBJ1-6	.	TRBV7-8	.	CASSLGRNSPLHF	TGTGCCAGCAGCTTAGGGCGGAATTCACCCCTCCACTTT
TRBJ1-5	.	TRBV19	TRBD1	CASSIGQGATQPQHF	TGTGCCAGTAGTATCGGACAGGGGGCGACACAGCCCCAGCATTTT
TRBJ2-7	.	TRBV5-1	TRBD2	CASNPTSGSSYEQYF	TGCGCCAGCAACCCCACTAGCGGGAGTTCCTACGAGCAGTACTTC
TRBJ2-5	.	TRBV5-1	TRBD2	CASSLGGTSKETQYF	TGCGCCAGCAGCTTGGGAGGGACTAGTAAAGAGACCCAGTACTTC
TRBJ2-5	.	TRBV11-2	.	CASSNRGRTLETQYF	TGTGCCAGCAGCAACCGGGGACGGACGCTAGAGACCCAGTACTTC
TRBJ2-5	.	TRBV11-2	.	CASSLAEETQYF	TGTGCCAGCAGCTTAGCGGAAGAGACCCAGTACTTC
TRBJ2-7	.	TRBV4-3	.	CASSQDTGRQYF	TGCGCCAGCAGCCAAGATACGGGACGCCAGTACTTC
TRBJ2-5	.	TRBV19	TRBD2	CASSPRSSGRASETQYF	TGTGCCAGTAGTCCCCGGTCTAGCGGGAGGGCCAGTGAGACCCAGTACTTC
TRBJ1-5	few	TRBV6-5	.	CASRRFSNQPQHF	TGTGCCAGCAGGCGCTTTAGCAATCAGCCCCAGCATTTT
TRBJ2-3	.	TRBV9	.	CASSVVGDTTDTQYF	TGTGCCAGCAGCGTAGTGGGGGACACCACAGATACGCAGTATTTT
TRBJ2-1	once	TRBV7-2	.	CASSFRGANEQFF	TGTGCCAGCAGCTTTAGGGGGGCCAATGAGCAGTTCTTC
TRBJ2-5	.	TRBV18	TRBD2	CASSPRDYEQETQYF	TGTGCCAGCTCACCTAGGGACTACGAACAAGAGACCCAGTACTTC
TRBJ2-1	once	TRBV5-4	TRBD1	CASSPGQGTYNEQFF	TGTGCCAGCAGCCCAGGACAGGGAACCTACAATGAGCAGTTCTTC
TRBJ2-7	.	TRBV2	.	CASSETGQNEQYF	TGTGCCAGCAGTGAGACCGGACAGAATGAGCAGTACTTC
TRBJ1-3	.	TRBV6-5	.	CASSGGGRGNTIYF	TGTGCCAGCAGTGGGGGGGGGCGAGGAAACACCATATATTTT
TRBJ1-3	.	TRBV4-1	.	CASSQESGNTIYF	TGCGCCAGCAGCCAAGAATCTGGAAACACCATATATTTT
TRBJ1-6	.	TRBV28	.	CASSFGEGSYNSPLHF	TGTGCCAGCAGTTTTGGGGAGGGGAGTTATAATTCACCCCTCCACTTT
TRBJ2-3	.	TRBV28	.	CASGAFEDTQYF	TGTGCTTCCGGGGCCTTCGAGGATACGCAGTATTTT